These T cell receptor beta chains were read from a single sample in a study of OX40 agonist ivuxolimab in advanced cancers. Sequencing was performed with immunoSEQ multiplex PCR; in TCRdb, only in-frame clones are kept and a portion is missing. The sample includes some 62,000 clones, 60% to 85% seen only once; the top ten take under 13%. The input for sequencing was CD4+ or CD8+ T cells sorted from blood, taken in a trial of the OX40 agonist ivuxolimab. The origin of the receptors is an adult with an advanced solid tumor such as melanoma, head and neck, liver or kidney cancer. Each CDR3 is given with its conserved first and last residue. Fields, in order: J gene, V gene, D gene, clone size, CDR3 protein, CDR3 DNA. The D gene is left open where the match is weak. Where a row states a size, it is once, few, many or the class of an expanded clone; other rows omit it.

>TRBJ1-6|TRBV30|TRBD1|NA
CAWTGTGFLSGSPLHF
TGTGCCTGGACCGGGACAGGGTTTCTTTCGGGTTCACCCCTCCACTTT
>TRBJ2-1|TRBV11-2|NA|NA
CASSPRDNLNNEQFF
TGTGCCAGCAGCCCCCGGGACAACCTTAACAATGAGCAGTTCTTC
>TRBJ2-2|TRBV6-5|TRBD1|NA
CASSYSITGGTGELFF
TGTGCCAGCAGTTACTCGATCACAGGGGGCACCGGGGAGCTGTTTTTT
>TRBJ2-7|TRBV11-2|TRBD1|NA
CASSDGTGPQYF
TGTGCCAGCAGCGACGGGACAGGGCCGCAGTACTTC
>TRBJ1-1|TRBV4-1|TRBD1|few
CASSRAQGAVEAFF
TGCGCCAGCAGCCGAGCACAGGGGGCGGTTGAAGCTTTCTTT
>TRBJ2-5|TRBV6-5|NA|NA
CASTSQETQYF
TGTGCCAGCACCTCCCAAGAGACCCAGTACTTC
>TRBJ2-3|TRBV11-3|NA|NA
CASSRVGDTQYF
TGTGCCAGCAGTCGGGTGGGGGATACGCAGTATTTT
>TRBJ2-1|TRBV27|TRBD2|NA
CASSFPPHSGSGNEQFF
TGTGCCAGCAGTTTCCCCCCCCATAGCGGGAGCGGTAATGAGCAGTTCTTC
>TRBJ2-2|TRBV27|NA|NA
CASRIGHYTGELFF
TGTGCCAGCAGGATAGGACACTACACCGGGGAGCTGTTTTTT
>TRBJ1-5|TRBV6-1|TRBD1|NA
CASSGRDSYNQPQHF
TGTGCCAGCAGTGGCCGGGACAGCTACAATCAGCCCCAGCATTTT
>TRBJ2-5|TRBV6-5|NA|NA
CASSYSTGIIAETQYF
TGTGCCAGCAGTTACTCCACAGGGATAATAGCGGAGACCCAGTACTTC
>TRBJ2-3|TRBV28|NA|NA
CASSFPFGLRTDTQYF
TGTGCCAGCAGTTTTCCCTTCGGACTTCGCACAGATACGCAGTATTTT
>TRBJ1-1|TRBV5-6|NA|NA
CASSHREDTEAFF
TGTGCCAGCAGCCACAGGGAGGACACTGAAGCTTTCTTT
>TRBJ1-2|TRBV7-2|NA|NA
CASSPDKSYGYTF
TGTGCCAGCAGCCCGGACAAGAGCTATGGCTACACCTTC
>TRBJ2-1|TRBV9|NA|NA
CASSGSGSYNEQFF
TGTGCCAGCAGCGGATCAGGGTCTTACAATGAGCAGTTCTTC
>TRBJ2-3|TRBV7-8|NA|NA
CASSLEGRVADTQYF
TGTGCCAGCAGCTTAGAGGGGCGGGTCGCAGATACGCAGTATTTT
>TRBJ1-1|TRBV27|NA|NA
CASSAVGVWGAFF
TGTGCCAGCAGTGCCGTGGGGGTCTGGGGAGCTTTCTTT
>TRBJ2-7|TRBV9|NA|NA
CASSVAGLGSYEQYF
TGTGCCAGCAGCGTAGCGGGACTCGGATCCTACGAGCAGTACTTC
>TRBJ1-2|TRBV29-1|NA|many
CSVEDLTGYYGYTF
TGCAGCGTTGAAGATCTTACGGGTTACTATGGCTACACCTTC
>TRBJ2-7|TRBV5-5|NA|NA
CASSFPPGKGDSYEQYF
TGTGCCAGCAGCTTTCCCCCAGGTAAAGGGGACTCCTACGAGCAGTACTTC
>TRBJ2-7|TRBV19|NA|NA
CASSPRGGSRGNHEQYF
TGTGCCAGTAGTCCCCGAGGAGGGTCCAGGGGGAACCACGAGCAGTACTTC
>TRBJ1-6|TRBV30|NA|NA
CAWTGQGGSPLHF
TGTGCCTGGACGGGGCAGGGTGGATCACCCCTCCACTTT
>TRBJ1-1|TRBV25-1|TRBD1|once
CASSEYSTGGRTEAFF
TGTGCCAGCAGTGAATATTCCACAGGGGGCCGCACTGAAGCTTTCTTT
>TRBJ2-7|TRBV6-6|NA|NA
CASSFSGDEQYF
TGTGCCAGCAGTTTCTCGGGGGATGAGCAGTACTTC
>TRBJ2-3|TRBV9|NA|NA
CASSGRLGTDTQYF
TGTGCCAGCAGCGGGAGGTTAGGGACAGATACGCAGTATTTT
>TRBJ1-6|TRBV9|TRBD1|NA
CASSTTSGTGGSYNSPLHF
TGTGCCAGCAGCACAACCTCCGGGACAGGGGGCTCCTATAATTCACCCCTCCACTTT
>TRBJ2-7|TRBV11-2|TRBD1|once
CASSLSRGPYEQYF
TGTGCCAGCAGCTTAAGCAGGGGGCCATACGAGCAGTACTTC
>TRBJ1-6|TRBV6-6|NA|NA
CASTPSGEHSPLHF
TGTGCCAGCACTCCTTCTGGGGAACATTCACCCCTCCACTTT
>TRBJ2-5|TRBV7-6|NA|NA
CASSLGIQETQYF
TGTGCCAGCAGCCTCGGCATTCAAGAGACCCAGTACTTC
>TRBJ1-6|TRBV27|TRBD1|NA
CASSSPTGANSPLHF
TGTGCCAGCAGTTCCCCGACAGGGGCTAATTCACCCCTCCACTTT
>TRBJ2-7|TRBV10-2|NA|NA
CASSETNEQYF
TGCGCCAGCAGTGAGACTAACGAGCAGTACTTC
>TRBJ2-3|TRBV5-1|NA|NA
CASSLQDTDTQYF
TGCGCCAGCAGCTTACAGGACACAGATACGCAGTATTTT
>TRBJ1-6|TRBV19|TRBD1|NA
CASWAGGRYNSPLHF
TGTGCCAGTTGGGCAGGGGGCCGCTATAATTCACCCCTCCACTTT
>TRBJ1-5|TRBV7-9|NA|NA
CASSSGSQPQHF
TGTGCCAGCAGCTCAGGGAGTCAGCCCCAGCATTTT
>TRBJ1-5|TRBV19|NA|NA
CASSSGLYSNQPQHF
TGTGCCAGTAGTTCAGGACTTTATAGCAATCAGCCCCAGCATTTT
>TRBJ2-7|TRBV18|NA|few
CASSQQEPQGFYEQYF
TGTGCCAGCTCCCAACAAGAGCCACAGGGTTTCTACGAGCAGTACTTC
>TRBJ1-5|TRBV5-1|TRBD1|NA
CASSLDGQVSNQPQHF
TGCGCCAGCAGCCTAGACGGACAGGTCAGCAATCAGCCCCAGCATTTT
>TRBJ2-7|TRBV9|NA|once
CASSVEGTVSYEQYF
TGTGCCAGCAGCGTAGAGGGCACCGTCTCCTACGAGCAGTACTTC
>TRBJ2-7|TRBV4-2|TRBD2|NA
CASSHSGSGSYEQYF
TGTGCCAGCAGCCACAGCGGGAGTGGCTCCTACGAGCAGTACTTC
>TRBJ1-1|TRBV5-1|NA|once
CASSLDGGTEAFF
TGCGCCAGCAGCTTGGACGGGGGCACTGAAGCTTTCTTT